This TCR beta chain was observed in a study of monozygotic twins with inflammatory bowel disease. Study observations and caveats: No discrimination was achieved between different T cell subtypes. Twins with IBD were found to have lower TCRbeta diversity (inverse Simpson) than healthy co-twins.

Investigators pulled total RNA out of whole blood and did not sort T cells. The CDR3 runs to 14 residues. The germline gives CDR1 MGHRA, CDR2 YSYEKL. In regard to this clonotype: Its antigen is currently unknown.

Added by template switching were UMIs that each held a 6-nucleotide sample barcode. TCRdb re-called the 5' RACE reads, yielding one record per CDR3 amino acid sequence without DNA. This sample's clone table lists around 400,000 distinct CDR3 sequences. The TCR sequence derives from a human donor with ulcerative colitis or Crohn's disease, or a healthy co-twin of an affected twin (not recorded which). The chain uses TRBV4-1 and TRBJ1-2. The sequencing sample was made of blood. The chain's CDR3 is CASSQEPEEYGYTF.